These 19 T cell receptor beta chains originate from one sample sequenced in a study of post-analysis software for immune sequencing data. Study-wide results and limits: The five TRBV segments detected at higher frequency in patients than in controls included TRBV5-6, TRBV5-1 and TRBV20-1.

These receptors are not linked to any known antigen. Prepared TCR beta cDNA libraries contained unique molecular identifiers. In TCRdb, the PCR reads were re-called with MiXCR into one record per CDR3 protein. This table has roughly 730,000 distinct CDR3 sequences, less than 35% appearing once. The sample was blood. The receptors shown here come from a girl between 5 and 17 years old with multiple sclerosis.

This clonotype was recorded many times. Here the CDR3 reads CSVEGGRDRGTYEQYF. The DNA for the CDR3 is TGCAGCGTTGAAGGGGGCCGGGACAGGGGGACCTACGAGCAGTACTTC. J is TRBJ2-7 and V is TRBV29-1; 11 bases map to TRBD1. The CDR3 is 16 residues long. In germline, CDR1 is SQVTM, CDR2 ANQGSEA. J was trimmed by 2 bases and V by 1 base; bases with no gene match: 7.

The DNA for the CDR3 is TGCAGTGCATCCGGACTAGCCCCCCGAATGGATACGCAGTATTTT. It encodes CSASGLAPRMDTQYF. The rearrangement uses TRBV20-1 and TRBJ2-3, with 8 bases lining up with TRBD2. CDR3 length: 15 amino acids. Germline V gives CDR1 DFQATT, CDR2 SNEGSKA (reference sequence). With V trimmed by 6 bases and J by 6 bases, 14 bases remained unmatched.

The chain has TRBV28 and TRBJ1-2; tentatively, D is TRBD1 (6 bases). Germline CDR1 is MDHEN and CDR2 is SYDVKM. The CDR3 has 14 amino acids. Deletions cut 5 bases from V and 0 bases from J, with 10 bases between. CDR3 region: CASSLQGTNYGYTF. The CDR3 bases are TGTGCCAGCAGTCTACAGGGAACTAACTATGGCTACACCTTC.

This clonotype was found a few times. The rearrangement joins TRBV27 to TRBJ2-1; D is unresolved. The CDR3 loop spans 12 amino acids. Germline values: CDR1 MNHEY, CDR2 SMNVEV (reference sequence). Trimming took off 2 bases at V and 10 bases at J, with 9 bases between the two ends. CDR3 loop: CASSLIGLEQFF. The CDR3 coding sequence is TGTGCCAGCAGTTTAATCGGGCTGGAGCAGTTCTTC.

The V call is TRBV2, the J call TRBJ2-7, with a weak D call TRBD1 (5 bases). In germline, CDR1 is SNHLY, CDR2 FYNNEI. V was cut by 6 bases and J by 3 bases, with 12 bases left in between. The CDR3 totals 13 residues. CDR3 amino acids: CASRIDRDYEQYF. The CDR3 DNA reads as TGTGCCAGCAGGATTGACAGAGACTACGAGCAGTACTTC.

The chain has TRBV20-1 and TRBJ2-1; the D gene is possibly TRBD1 (5 bases). Trimming removed 0 bases from V and 12 bases from J, with 9 bases in between. The germline V gene has CDR1 DFQATT and CDR2 SNEGSKA (reference sequence). The CDR3 loop spans 11 amino acids. The CDR3 DNA follows: TGCAGTGCTAGAGACAGGGAAAGGCAGTTCTTC. Translated: CSARDRERQFF.

This clonotype was picked up a small number of times. The rearrangement links TRBV4-1 to TRBJ2-7; unclear D gene. V lost 0 bases, J lost 3 bases, and 12 bases lay in between. This CDR3 is 15 amino acids long. Germline loops: CDR1 MGHRA, CDR2 YSYEKL. DNA for the CDR3: TGCGCCAGCAGCCAAGAACCCCAGCTGATCTACGAGCAGTACTTC. Its protein is CASSQEPQLIYEQYF.

Concerning this clonotype itself: This may be a read error, as it is one base from a much larger clone. The chain recombines TRBV10-3 with TRBJ2-7; a possible D gene is TRBD2 (6 bases). This CDR3 has 13 amino acids. Germline values: CDR1 ENHRY, CDR2 SYGVKD. This CDR3 reads CAIRESSEGEQYF. CDR3 DNA sequence: TGTGCCATCAGGGAGTCATCGGAGGGCGAGCAGTACTTC.

The chain carries TRBV9 and TRBJ2-1, with 12 positions matching TRBD2. Trimming removed 4 bases from V and 1 base from J; junction bases left unmatched: 3. CDR1 SGDLS and CDR2 YYNGEE come from the germline V gene. The CDR3 is made up of 16 amino acids. The CDR3 nucleotides are TGTGCCAGCAGCACCGGACTAGCGGGATCCTACAATGAGCAGTTCTTC. It specifies CASSTGLAGSYNEQFF.

The chain links TRBV7-2 to TRBJ2-3; D gene unclear. Trimming shortened V by 5 bases and J by 6 bases, and 15 bases separated the two germline ends. CDR1 and CDR2 from the germline V gene are SGHTA and FQGNSA. This CDR3 has 14 amino acids. CDR3 sequence (DNA): TGTGCCAGCAGCCGGACGGTCGGTCAGGATACGCAGTATTTT. Translation: CASSRTVGQDTQYF.

This chain connects TRBV7-2 to TRBJ2-3, with TRBD1 as a possible D gene (5 bases). The germline V gene encodes CDR1 SGHTA and CDR2 FQGNSA. CDR3 length equals 11 residues. Between the trimmed V and J ends, which lost 6 bases and 6 bases, there was a span of 7 bases. The CDR3 DNA reads as TGTGCCAGCAGAAAGGGGGATACGCAGTATTTT. It codes for CASRKGDTQYF.

V and J are TRBV20-1 and TRBJ2-1; 8 bases agree with TRBD2. Trimming at V came to 3 bases and at J to 6 bases, leaving 10 bases not matched to a gene. The CDR3 contains 15 residues. Germline V lookup: CDR1 DFQATT, CDR2 SNEGSKA (reference sequence). The chain's CDR3 is CSARSTSGSANEQFF. DNA for the CDR3: TGCAGTGCTAGGTCTACCAGCGGGAGCGCCAATGAGCAGTTCTTC.

This clonotype has more than one count but fewer than ten. This chain links TRBV5-1 with TRBJ2-5; 9 bases agree with TRBD2. V gave up 0 bases and J gave up 4 bases; unmatched junction bases: 13. This CDR3 is built from 18 residues. The germline V gene has CDR1 SGHRS and CDR2 YFSETQ. The chain's CDR3 is CASSLGALGGSGRETQYF. The CDR3 nucleotides read TGCGCCAGCAGCTTGGGGGCCCTAGGAGGTAGCGGGAGAGAGACCCAGTACTTC. Complete variable domain (other parts from reference TRBV5-1 and TRBJ2-5): KAGVTQTPRYLIKTRGQQVTLSCSPISGHRSVSWYQQTPGQGLQFLFEYFSETQRNKGNFPGRFSGRQFSNSRSEMNVSTLELGDSALYLCASSLGALGGSGRETQYFGPGTRLLVL.

This clonotype has only a few counts. CDR3 bases: TGCAGCGTTGGACTAGCGGGGGGGTTCTCCTACAATGAGCAGTTCTTC. Its translation is CSVGLAGGFSYNEQFF. V gene TRBV29-1 combines with J gene TRBJ2-1, with 14 bases lining up with TRBD2. V lost 4 bases, J lost 0 bases, and 2 bases stayed unmatched. Germline V gene lookup returns CDR1 SQVTM and CDR2 ANQGSEA. This CDR3 has 16 amino acids.

In this sample, this clonotype turned up a few times. The chain combines TRBV24-1 with TRBJ2-5; perhaps D is TRBD1 or TRBD2 (5 bases each). This CDR3 contains 14 residues. The V gene lost 1 base and the J gene lost 3 bases, with 8 bases spanning the gap. CDR1 is KGHDR and CDR2 is SFDVKD in the germline V gene. This chain's CDR3 is CATSDFGTKETQYF. DNA for the CDR3: TGTGCCACCAGTGATTTCGGGACGAAAGAGACCCAGTACTTC.

The chain has TRBV27 and TRBJ1-2, with 9 bases that match TRBD1. The CDR3 is 13 amino acids. Trimming took 5 bases from V and 8 from J; bases not matched to a gene: 6. CDR1 MNHEY and CDR2 SMNVEV come from the germline V gene (reference sequence). CDR3 sequence reads: CASSPGTGKGYTF. CDR3 nucleotide sequence: TGTGCCAGCAGTCCTGGGACAGGGAAAGGCTACACCTTC.

This chain uses TRBV12-3 or TRBV12-4 with TRBJ2-3, with no clear D. The CDR3 has 16 residues. The V gene lost 3 bases and the J gene lost 0 bases, with 13 bases spanning the gap. The CDR3 sequence is CASSLMLSASTDTQYF. CDR3 DNA: TGTGCCAGCAGTTTGATGCTCAGTGCTAGCACAGATACGCAGTATTTT.

This clonotype was picked up one time. The V gene is TRBV3-1, the J gene TRBJ2-5, with 9 nucleotides matching TRBD1. The V gene end was trimmed by 4 bases and the J gene end by 5 bases; junction bases not matched to a gene: 11. This CDR3 contains 16 residues. Germline assignment: CDR1 LGHDT and CDR2 YNNKEL (reference sequence). The CDR3 here is CASSPMSTGGAETQYF. CDR3 DNA: TGTGCCAGCAGCCCCATGTCAACAGGGGGCGCGGAGACCCAGTACTTC.

The chain employs TRBV9 and TRBJ2-7; 9 bases fit TRBD2. J lost 5 bases, V lost 0 bases, and 12 bases had no gene match. Germline CDR1 and CDR2: SGDLS and YYNGEE. CDR3 length equals 17 residues. CDR3 sequence: CASSVGMGAGGLNEQYF. The CDR3 region has the DNA TGTGCCAGCAGCGTAGGGATGGGAGCGGGAGGTCTAAACGAGCAGTACTTC.